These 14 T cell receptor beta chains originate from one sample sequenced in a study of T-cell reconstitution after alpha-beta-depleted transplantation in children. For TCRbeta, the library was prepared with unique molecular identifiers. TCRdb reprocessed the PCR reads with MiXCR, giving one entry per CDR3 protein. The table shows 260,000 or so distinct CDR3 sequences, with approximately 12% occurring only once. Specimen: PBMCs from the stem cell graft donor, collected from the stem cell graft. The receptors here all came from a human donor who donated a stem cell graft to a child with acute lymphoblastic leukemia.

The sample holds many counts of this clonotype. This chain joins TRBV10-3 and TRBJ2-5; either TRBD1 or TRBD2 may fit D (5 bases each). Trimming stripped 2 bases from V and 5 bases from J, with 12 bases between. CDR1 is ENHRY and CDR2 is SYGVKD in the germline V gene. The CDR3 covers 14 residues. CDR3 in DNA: TGTGCCATCAGTGAGGGGGGAATGGGGGAGACCCAGTACTTC. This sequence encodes CAISEGGMGETQYF.

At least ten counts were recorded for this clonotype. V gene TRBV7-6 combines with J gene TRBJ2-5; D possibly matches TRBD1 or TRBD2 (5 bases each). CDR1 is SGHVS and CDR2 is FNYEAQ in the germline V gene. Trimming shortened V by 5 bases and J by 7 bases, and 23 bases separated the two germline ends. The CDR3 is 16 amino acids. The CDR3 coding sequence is TGTGCCAGCAGCGAAAACATCCGGGACCGGTTAGGGACCCAGTACTTC. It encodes CASSENIRDRLGTQYF.

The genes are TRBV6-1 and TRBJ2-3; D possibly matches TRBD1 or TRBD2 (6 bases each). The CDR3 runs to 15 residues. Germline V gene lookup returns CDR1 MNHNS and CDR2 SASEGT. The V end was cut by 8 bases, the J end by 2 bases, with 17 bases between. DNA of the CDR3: TGTGCCAGCCACACACTAGGGGGGACCACAGATACGCAGTATTTT. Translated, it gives CASHTLGGTTDTQYF.

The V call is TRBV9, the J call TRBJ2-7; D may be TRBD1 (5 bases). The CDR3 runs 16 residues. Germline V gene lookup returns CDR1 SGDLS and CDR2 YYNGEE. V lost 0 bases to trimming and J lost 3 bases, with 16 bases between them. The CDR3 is CASSVEVWGPLYEQYF. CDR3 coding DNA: TGTGCCAGCAGCGTAGAGGTGTGGGGCCCCCTCTACGAGCAGTACTTC.

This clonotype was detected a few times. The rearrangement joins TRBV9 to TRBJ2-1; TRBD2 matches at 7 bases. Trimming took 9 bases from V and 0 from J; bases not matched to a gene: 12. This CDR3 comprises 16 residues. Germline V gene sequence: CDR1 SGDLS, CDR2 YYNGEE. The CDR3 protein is CATSEGPSGSYNEQFF. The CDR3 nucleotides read TGTGCCACCTCCGAGGGACCTAGCGGCTCCTACAATGAGCAGTTCTTC.

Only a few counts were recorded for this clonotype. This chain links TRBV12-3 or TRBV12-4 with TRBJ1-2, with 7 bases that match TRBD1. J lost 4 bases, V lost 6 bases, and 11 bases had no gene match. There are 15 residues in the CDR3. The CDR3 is CASRLSPGTAYGYTF. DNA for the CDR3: TGTGCCAGCAGACTATCGCCCGGGACAGCCTATGGCTACACCTTC.

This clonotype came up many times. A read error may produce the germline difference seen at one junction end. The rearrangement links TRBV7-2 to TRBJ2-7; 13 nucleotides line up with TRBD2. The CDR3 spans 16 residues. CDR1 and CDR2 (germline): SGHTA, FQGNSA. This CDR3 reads CASSLAGPRTSGGRDF. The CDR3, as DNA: TGTGCCAGCAGCTTAGCAGGGCCCCGGACTAGCGGGGGACGAGACTTC.

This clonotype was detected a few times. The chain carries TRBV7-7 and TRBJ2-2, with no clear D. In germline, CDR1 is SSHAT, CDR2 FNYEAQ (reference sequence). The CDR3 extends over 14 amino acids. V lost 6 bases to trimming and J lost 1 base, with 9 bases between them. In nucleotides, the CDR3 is TGTGCCAGCAGTCTCGACATGAACACCGGGGAGCTGTTTTTT. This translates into CASSLDMNTGELFF.

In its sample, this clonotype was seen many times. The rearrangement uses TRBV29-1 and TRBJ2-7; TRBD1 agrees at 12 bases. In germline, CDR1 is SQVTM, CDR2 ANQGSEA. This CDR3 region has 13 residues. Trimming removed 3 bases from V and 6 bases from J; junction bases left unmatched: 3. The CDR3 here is CSVEGQGASEQYF. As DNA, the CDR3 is TGCAGCGTTGAGGGACAGGGGGCGAGCGAGCAGTACTTC.

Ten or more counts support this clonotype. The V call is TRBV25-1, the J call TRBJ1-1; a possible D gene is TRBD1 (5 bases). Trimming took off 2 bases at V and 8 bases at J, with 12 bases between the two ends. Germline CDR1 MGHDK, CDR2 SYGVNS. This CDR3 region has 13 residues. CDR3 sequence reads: CASSEGTDLEAFF. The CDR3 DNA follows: TGTGCCAGCAGTGAAGGGACGGACCTCGAAGCTTTCTTT.

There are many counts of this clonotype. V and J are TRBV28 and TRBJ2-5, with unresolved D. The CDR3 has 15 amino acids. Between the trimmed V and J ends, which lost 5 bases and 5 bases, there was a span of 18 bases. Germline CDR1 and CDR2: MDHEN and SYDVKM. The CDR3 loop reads CASSTIGPRWETQYF. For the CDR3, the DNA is TGTGCCAGCAGTACCATTGGGCCGAGGTGGGAGACCCAGTACTTC.

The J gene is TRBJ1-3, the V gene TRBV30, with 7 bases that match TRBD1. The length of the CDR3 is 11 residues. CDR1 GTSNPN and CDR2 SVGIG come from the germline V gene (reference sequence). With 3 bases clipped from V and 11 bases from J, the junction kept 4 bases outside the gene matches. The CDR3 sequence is CAWRGTAAIYF. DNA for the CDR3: TGTGCCTGGAGGGGGACAGCCGCCATATATTTT.

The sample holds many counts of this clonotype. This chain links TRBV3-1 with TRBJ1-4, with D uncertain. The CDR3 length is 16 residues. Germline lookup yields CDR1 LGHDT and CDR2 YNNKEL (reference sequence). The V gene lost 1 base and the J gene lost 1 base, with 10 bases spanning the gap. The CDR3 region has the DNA TGTGCCAGCAGCCAAGGGCCGCAGATAACTAATGAAAAACTGTTTTTT. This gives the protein CASSQGPQITNEKLFF.

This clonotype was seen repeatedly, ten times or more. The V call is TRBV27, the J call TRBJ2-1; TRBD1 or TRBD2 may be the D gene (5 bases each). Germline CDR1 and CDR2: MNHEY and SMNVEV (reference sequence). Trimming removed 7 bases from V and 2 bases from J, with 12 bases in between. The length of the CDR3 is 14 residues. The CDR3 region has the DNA TGTGCCAGCAAGGGACGGTGGACCTACAATGAGCAGTTCTTC. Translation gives CASKGRWTYNEQFF.